One sample yielded the 32 T cell receptor beta chains listed below, sequenced in a study of T cell responses to AZD1222 COVID-19 vaccine. Using immunoSEQ multiplex PCR, the repertoire was profiled, and TCRdb retains in-frame clones only, with some absent. This sample carries roughly 46,000 clones, approximately 88% of them seen once, and the ten largest clones take about 25%. The sequencing here drew on peripheral blood, taken 28 days after the second AZD1222 dose. All receptors come from an adult who received the AZD1222 COVID-19 vaccine.

J is TRBJ2-7 and V is TRBV27; unclear D gene. The CDR3 is 14 amino acids. With 4 bases removed from V and 6 bases from J, the gap between germline ends came to 16 bases. Germline CDR1 reads MNHEY; CDR2 reads SMNVEV (reference sequence). CDR3 in amino acids: CASSSLDGTGEQYF. The CDR3 region has the DNA TGTGCCAGCAGTTCCTTGGACGGTACGGGCGAGCAGTACTTC.

The chain joins TRBV5-4 to TRBJ1-3; 7 bases line up with TRBD1. The CDR3 totals 15 residues. Germline assignment: CDR1 SGHNT and CDR2 YYREEE (reference sequence). The trim removed 4 bases at V and 0 bases at J, leaving 4 bases unmatched. The CDR3 is CASSPGTASGNTIYF. DNA of the CDR3: TGTGCCAGCAGCCCCGGGACAGCCTCTGGAAACACCATATATTTT.

The chain has TRBV7-3 and TRBJ2-3, with D hard to call. V lost 6 bases to trimming and J lost 2 bases, with 18 bases between them. The CDR3 runs 16 residues. Germline V gene lookup returns CDR1 SGHTA and CDR2 FQGTGA. The CDR3 DNA follows: TGTGCCAGCAGTGAGGTTGGGCCCGGTACCACAGATACGCAGTATTTT. Translated, it gives CASSEVGPGTTDTQYF. The whole variable domain, filled in from reference TRBV7-3 and TRBJ2-3, reads GAGVSQTPSNKVTEKGKYVELRCDPISGHTALYWYRQSLGQGPEFLIYFQGTGAADDSGLPNDRFFAVRPEGSVSTLKIQRTERGDSAVYLCASSEVGPGTTDTQYFGPGTRLTVL.

V is TRBV2 and J is TRBJ2-1, with D uncertain. V lost 8 bases and J lost 1, with 9 bases in between. The CDR3 covers 13 residues. The germline V gene has CDR1 SNHLY and CDR2 FYNNEI. In nucleotides, the CDR3 is TGTGCCAGCTGTAGGCCATCCTACAATGAGCAGTTCTTC. Protein: CASCRPSYNEQFF.

This clone was observed once. The chain employs TRBV12-3 or TRBV12-4 and TRBJ2-2; D call uncertain. V was cut by 0 bases and J by 6 bases, with 2 bases left in between. The CDR3 consists of 12 residues. The CDR3 region is CASSLAPGELFF. The CDR3, as DNA: TGTGCCAGCAGTTTAGCGCCCGGGGAGCTGTTTTTT.

The V and J genes are TRBV7-9 and TRBJ2-7; the match to TRBD2 covers 7 bases. The CDR3 is 14 amino acids. V gave up 0 bases and J gave up 2 bases; unmatched junction bases: 1. Germline V gives CDR1 SEHNR, CDR2 FQNEAQ (reference sequence). CDR3 amino acids: CASSLASGAYEQYF. CDR3 coding DNA: TGTGCCAGCAGCTTAGCCAGCGGGGCCTACGAGCAGTACTTC.

This sequence joins TRBV29-1 and TRBJ2-1, with 8 bases lining up with TRBD2. Germline lookup yields CDR1 SQVTM and CDR2 ANQGSEA. The CDR3 consists of 14 residues. Unmatched junction bases numbered 12, after V lost 7 bases and J lost 7 bases. The CDR3 is CSASRTSSPNEQFF. Written as DNA, the CDR3 is TGCAGCGCCTCTAGGACTAGCAGCCCTAATGAGCAGTTCTTC.

The J gene is TRBJ2-2, the V gene TRBV18, with 7 bases lining up with TRBD1. Germline V gives CDR1 KGHSH, CDR2 LQKENI. V shed 6 bases and J 0 bases; nucleotides not matched to a gene: 7. The CDR3 has 16 amino acids. This CDR3 reads CASSPTGASNTGELFF. DNA for the CDR3: TGTGCCAGCTCGCCTACAGGGGCCTCGAACACCGGGGAGCTGTTTTTT.

The chain joins TRBV7-8 to TRBJ1-3, with D possibly TRBD1 on 5 matching bases. This CDR3 is 14 amino acids long. The germline gives CDR1 SGHVS, CDR2 FQNEAQ. V shed 3 bases and J shed 0 bases, with 6 bases lying between them. Here the CDR3 DNA reads TGTGCCAGCAGCTTGACAGACTCTGGAAACACCATATATTTT. Translating gives CASSLTDSGNTIYF.

The gene calls are TRBV27 and TRBJ1-1; 8 bases agree with TRBD1. The CDR3 extends over 15 amino acids. Germline CDR1 reads MNHEY; CDR2 reads SMNVEV (reference sequence). V was pared by 5 bases and J by 1 base, with 6 bases of the junction left unmatched. The CDR3 loop reads CASSKDRAGNTEAFF. For the CDR3, the DNA is TGTGCCAGCAGTAAGGACAGGGCGGGGAACACTGAAGCTTTCTTT.

The chain links TRBV29-1 to TRBJ2-3, with no clear D. CDR1 is SQVTM, CDR2 ANQGSEA, per germline. The CDR3 covers 10 residues. V was pared by 8 bases and J by 5 bases, with 8 bases between. The CDR3 reads CSPRKDTQYF. In DNA form, the CDR3 reads TGCAGCCCCCGGAAAGATACGCAGTATTTT.

V usage is TRBV3-1 (or the pseudogene TRBV3-2) and J usage is TRBJ1-6, with D perhaps TRBD1 (5 bases). Trimming took off 0 bases at V and 10 bases at J, with 10 bases between the two ends. CDR3 length: 14 amino acids. Germline V gives CDR1 LGHDT, CDR2 YNNKEL (reference sequence). In DNA, the CDR3 is TGTGCCAGCAGCCAAGACGGGGCCGAGTCACCCCTCCACTTT. Residues: CASSQDGAESPLHF.

The V and J genes are TRBV6-5 and TRBJ1-6, with TRBD1 matching 7 bases. The CDR3 is 15 residues long. The V and J ends lost 5 bases and 6 bases, in that order; junction bases with no gene match: 7. The V gene's germline CDR1 is MNHEY and CDR2 SVGAGI. The CDR3 nucleotides read TGTGCCAGCAGTCGGCGGGACAGTAGTAATTCACCCCTCCACTTT. This encodes CASSRRDSSNSPLHF.

The V and J genes are TRBV6-1 and TRBJ2-7; 8 bases align to TRBD1. This CDR3 comprises 16 residues. Germline lookup yields CDR1 MNHNS and CDR2 SASEGT. V was clipped by 3 bases and J by 7 bases; unmatched bases: 14. Written as DNA, the CDR3 is TGTGCCAGCAGTGACCCCTTGGACAGGGCCCTACGGGAGCAGTACTTC. Translating it yields CASSDPLDRALREQYF.

The chain has TRBV10-3 and TRBJ1-1, with 7 bases that match TRBD1. Trimming at V came to 6 bases and at J to 1 base, leaving 5 bases not matched to a gene. This CDR3 comprises 14 residues. Germline V CDR1 and CDR2: ENHRY, SYGVKD. CDR3 coding DNA: TGTGCCATCAGAGGGGGCAGAAGGAACACTGAAGCTTTCTTT. Its protein product is CAIRGGRRNTEAFF.

V is TRBV2 and J is TRBJ1-6; TRBD1 matches at 10 bases. Germline V gives CDR1 SNHLY, CDR2 FYNNEI. This CDR3 comprises 14 residues. The ends lost 4 bases at V and 8 bases at J; junction bases unmatched: 2. The CDR3 DNA is TGTGCCAGCAGTGGGGACAGGGGATATTCACCCCTCCACTTT. Amino acid sequence: CASSGDRGYSPLHF.

This chain uses TRBV5-1 with TRBJ2-5, with 7 positions matching TRBD2. CDR3 size: 15 residues. The V gene end was trimmed by 7 bases and the J gene end by 2 bases; junction bases not matched to a gene: 11. Germline values: CDR1 SGHRS, CDR2 YFSETQ. DNA for the CDR3: TGCGCCAGCTTCTCTCCCGGGACTATACAAGAGACCCAGTACTTC. Translating it yields CASFSPGTIQETQYF.

This chain joins TRBV7-2 and TRBJ2-3; D is uncertain. This CDR3 comprises 12 residues. From germline, CDR1 is SGHTA and CDR2 FQGNSA. The ends were cut back, 3 bases at V and 0 bases at J, with 1 base in the middle. CDR3 DNA sequence: TGTGCCAGCAGCTTTAGCACAGATACGCAGTATTTT. This codes for CASSFSTDTQYF.

The chain employs TRBV4-2 and TRBJ1-1; 8 bases line up with TRBD1. The CDR3 spans 17 residues. Trimming removed 5 bases from V and 5 bases from J; junction bases left unmatched: 16. Germline V gene data show CDR1 as LGHNA and CDR2 as YNFKEQ. The CDR3 bases are TGTGCCAGCAGCAGCCCAGCCGGCGGACAGGGCGGAACTGAAGCTTTCTTT. This translates into CASSSPAGGQGGTEAFF.

As concerns this clone: This sample includes further DNA sequences coding for the same CDR3. This sequence joins TRBV18 and TRBJ1-5; D is possibly TRBD1 (5 bases). The CDR3 spans 14 residues. V was cut by 2 bases and J by 3 bases, with 8 bases left in between. Germline loops: CDR1 KGHSH, CDR2 LQKENI. Here the CDR3 DNA reads TGTGCCAGCTCACCAGGAGGGGACAATCAGCCCCAGCATTTT. It codes for CASSPGGDNQPQHF.

The V call is TRBV18, the J call TRBJ1-2; possibly TRBD1 for D (6 bases). Germline-derived CDR1 and CDR2 are KGHSH and LQKENI. The CDR3 extends over 13 amino acids. Trimming took off 0 bases at V and 8 bases at J, with 10 bases between the two ends. CDR3 amino acids: CASSPPGAWGYTF. In DNA form, the CDR3 reads TGTGCCAGCTCACCACCGGGGGCGTGGGGCTACACCTTC.

The CDR3 DNA follows: TGTGCCAGCAGCTTATTTGAGGACCCTAATTCACCCCTCCACTTT. Translation gives CASSLFEDPNSPLHF. The rearrangement joins TRBV7-9 to TRBJ1-6; D is undetermined. The CDR3 contains 15 residues. CDR1 is SEHNR and CDR2 is FQNEAQ in the germline V gene (reference sequence). V lost 2 bases to trimming and J lost 6 bases, with 11 bases between them.

The chain combines TRBV18 with TRBJ1-6; 7 bases agree with TRBD1. Trimming removed 1 base from V and 5 bases from J; junction bases left unmatched: 5. Germline CDR1 and CDR2: KGHSH and LQKENI. The CDR3 runs 16 residues. In DNA form, the CDR3 reads TGTGCCAGCTCACCACTTGACAGGGCAGATAATTCACCCCTCCACTTT. Its protein product is CASSPLDRADNSPLHF.

The V and J genes are TRBV9 and TRBJ2-1, with D possibly being TRBD2 (6 bases). Germline V gene data show CDR1 as SGDLS and CDR2 as YYNGEE. The CDR3 covers 13 residues. V lost 2 bases, J lost 9 bases, and 12 bases lay in between. CDR3 loop: CASSVRTNSEQFF. The CDR3, as DNA: TGTGCCAGCAGCGTTAGGACTAATTCTGAGCAGTTCTTC.

The rearrangement links TRBV4-1 to TRBJ1-6, with D perhaps matching TRBD1 (5 bases). CDR3 length equals 18 residues. V lost 1 base and J lost 7, with 20 bases in between. CDR1 and CDR2 from the germline V gene are MGHRA and YSYEKL. The CDR3 spells CASSQVPGTEARNSPLHF. In DNA form, the CDR3 reads TGCGCCAGCAGCCAAGTACCCGGGACGGAGGCCAGGAATTCACCCCTCCACTTT.

This chain uses TRBV5-8 with TRBJ1-1; D not certain. Trimming removed 0 bases from V and 5 bases from J, with 8 bases in between. This CDR3 comprises 13 residues. Germline loops: CDR1 SGHTS, CDR2 YDEGEE. CDR3 coding DNA: TGTGCCAGCAGCTTGGATCCTAGGACTGAAGCTTTCTTT. Translating it yields CASSLDPRTEAFF.

The table lists this clone with a few counts. V gene TRBV5-1 combines with J gene TRBJ1-1; D uncertain. CDR1 is SGHRS, CDR2 YFSETQ, per germline. The CDR3 runs 16 residues. V was cut by 4 bases and J by 5 bases, with 21 bases left in between. CDR3 in DNA: TGCGCCAGCAGCCCGCCAGGTTCTTGGCTTGAGACTGAAGCTTTCTTT. Encoded protein: CASSPPGSWLETEAFF.

The chain joins TRBV10-3 to TRBJ1-5; 8 bases fit TRBD1. V shed 2 bases, J shed 3 bases, and the junction held 3 bases outside the gene matches. The CDR3 has 15 amino acids. Germline V CDR1 and CDR2: ENHRY, SYGVKD. CDR3 in amino acids: CAISETDRDNQPQHF. CDR3 nucleotide sequence: TGTGCCATCAGTGAGACGGACAGGGACAATCAGCCCCAGCATTTT.

The chain is built from TRBV5-1 and TRBJ2-3, with 10 nucleotides matching TRBD2. Germline V lookup: CDR1 SGHRS, CDR2 YFSETQ. With V trimmed by 0 bases and J by 6 bases, 10 bases remained unmatched. The CDR3 covers 17 residues. DNA for the CDR3: TGCGCCAGCAGCTTGGAAGGTAGCGGGGGGACTAGGGATACGCAGTATTTT. This codes for CASSLEGSGGTRDTQYF.

Only one count was recorded for this clone. The rearrangement uses TRBV6-5 and TRBJ2-1; D is unclear. Germline assignment: CDR1 MNHEY and CDR2 SVGAGI. Trimming took off 7 bases at V and 2 bases at J, with 15 bases between the two ends. This CDR3 has 15 residues. The CDR3 is CASTTLGTTYNEQFF. CDR3 bases: TGTGCCAGCACGACCCTCGGCACCACCTACAATGAGCAGTTCTTC.

This chain connects TRBV29-1 to TRBJ2-2; 7 bases line up with TRBD1. This CDR3 spans 14 amino acids. With 6 bases clipped from V and 1 base from J, the junction kept 5 bases outside the gene matches. Germline V CDR1 and CDR2: SQVTM, ANQGSEA. CDR3 amino acids: CSVNRGVNTGELFF. In DNA form, the CDR3 reads TGCAGCGTCAACAGGGGAGTGAACACCGGGGAGCTGTTTTTT.

The chain employs TRBV5-1 and TRBJ2-5; D is possibly TRBD2 (5 bases). The V and J ends lost 3 bases and 1 base respectively, with 10 bases between them. CDR1 and CDR2 (germline): SGHRS, YFSETQ. This CDR3 has 14 amino acids. In nucleotides, the CDR3 is TGCGCCAGCAGCTCCTCGGAGGTCCAAGAGACCCAGTACTTC. Its translation is CASSSSEVQETQYF.